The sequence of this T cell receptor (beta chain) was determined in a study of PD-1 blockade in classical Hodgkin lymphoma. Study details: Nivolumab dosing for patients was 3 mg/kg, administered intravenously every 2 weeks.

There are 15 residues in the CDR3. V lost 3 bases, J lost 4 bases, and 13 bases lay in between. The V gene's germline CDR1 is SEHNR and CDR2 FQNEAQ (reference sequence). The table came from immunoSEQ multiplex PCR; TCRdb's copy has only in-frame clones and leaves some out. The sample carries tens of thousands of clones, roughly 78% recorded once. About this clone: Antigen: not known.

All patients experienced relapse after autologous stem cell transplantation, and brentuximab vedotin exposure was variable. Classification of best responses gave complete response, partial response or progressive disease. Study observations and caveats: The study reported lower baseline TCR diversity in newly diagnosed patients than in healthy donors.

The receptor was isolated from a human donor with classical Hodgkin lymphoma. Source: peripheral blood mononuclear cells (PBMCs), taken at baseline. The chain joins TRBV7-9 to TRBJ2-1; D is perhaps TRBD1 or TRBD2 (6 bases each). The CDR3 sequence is CASSFIGGAYNEQFF. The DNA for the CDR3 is TGTGCCAGCAGCTTCATCGGGGGCGCTTACAATGAGCAGTTCTTC.